The next 10 T cell receptor beta chains were all read from a single sample in a study of blood T cell repertoires in COVID-19. Assay: immunoSEQ multiplex PCR; the TCRdb copy retains only in-frame clones and omits some. The sample carries a few hundred thousand clones, under 85% recorded once. Sequenced material: PBMCs or T cells enriched from blood (not recorded which). All receptors come from a woman between 50 and 59 years old who had recovered from COVID-19.

The V gene is TRBV4-3, the J gene TRBJ1-5, with D perhaps TRBD1 (5 bases). The CDR3 is made up of 14 amino acids. Germline assignment: CDR1 LGHNA and CDR2 YSLEER. The V end lost 1 base, the J end lost 7 bases, and 11 bases lay between the germline ends. The CDR3 DNA sequence: TGCGCCAGCAGCCAAGGGGGGGGATTCCAGCCCCAGCATTTT. Its protein is CASSQGGGFQPQHF.

The chain combines TRBV9 with TRBJ1-6; possible D gene TRBD1, 6 bases. CDR1 and CDR2 (germline): SGDLS, YYNGEE. The CDR3 spans 14 residues. V was trimmed by 0 bases and J by 7 bases, leaving 8 bases between them. For the CDR3, the DNA is TGTGCCAGCAGCGTAGGGACAGCCAATTCACCCCTCCACTTT. Encoded protein: CASSVGTANSPLHF.

Regarding this clone: Compared with germline, one end of the junction differs, possibly owing to a read error. The CDR3 DNA sequence: TGTGCCAGCAGCTTGACAGGGTCGGGTAGCGATCAGCCCCAGCATTTT. Protein sequence: CASSLTGSGSDQPQHF. The chain joins TRBV5-8 to TRBJ1-5, with D maybe TRBD1 (6 bases). CDR3 length equals 16 residues. Looked up from germline, CDR1 is SGHTS and CDR2 is YDEGEE.

This clone was found a few times. The chain uses TRBV6-5 and TRBJ1-2; maybe TRBD1 (6 bases). The CDR3 has 13 residues. Germline-derived CDR1 and CDR2 are MNHEY and SVGAGI. Trimming took 4 bases from V and 5 from J, leaving 11 bases between them. The CDR3 coding sequence is TGTGCCAGCAGTTCGAAGGGGGGGTATGGCTACACCTTC. This gives the protein CASSSKGGYGYTF.

This chain connects TRBV6-5 to TRBJ2-2; a weak D match, TRBD2 (7 bases). V gave up 5 bases and J gave up 0 bases, with 10 bases separating them. The CDR3 runs to 15 residues. Germline V lookup: CDR1 MNHEY, CDR2 SVGAGI. DNA for the CDR3: TGTGCCAGCAGTAGGGGGGGTACGAACACCGGGGAGCTGTTTTTT. Translation gives CASSRGGTNTGELFF.

This clone turned up a few times. V is TRBV19 and J is TRBJ2-2; 9 nucleotides agree with TRBD1. The CDR3 extends over 16 amino acids. V gave up 8 bases and J gave up 7 bases; unmatched junction bases: 14. Germline-derived CDR1 and CDR2 are LNHDA and SQIVND (reference sequence). CDR3 coding DNA: TGTGCCAGTCCTACCCCAGGGACAGGGAAGGGCGGGGAGCTGTTTTTT. Encoded protein: CASPTPGTGKGGELFF.

CDR3 DNA sequence: TGTGCCTGGAGTGGGGGGGATAGCTATGGCTACACCTTC. This gives the protein CAWSGGDSYGYTF. The chain recombines TRBV30 with TRBJ1-2; TRBD1 is a possible D gene (5 bases). The V end lost 1 base, the J end lost 4 bases, and 10 bases lay between the germline ends. The CDR3 sequence is 13 residues long. Germline CDR1 reads GTSNPN; CDR2 reads SVGIG (reference sequence).

The rearrangement joins TRBV28 to TRBJ2-5; 9 bases are a match to TRBD2. V was pared by 5 bases and J by 2 bases, with 3 bases of the junction left unmatched. The CDR3 sequence is 14 residues long. Germline V lookup: CDR1 MDHEN, CDR2 SYDVKM. Here the CDR3 DNA reads TGTGCCAGCAGTCTAGCGGGGATGCAAGAGACCCAGTACTTC. Amino acid sequence: CASSLAGMQETQYF.

This chain connects TRBV7-2 to TRBJ1-1; D not resolved. The CDR3 has 15 residues. Germline lookup yields CDR1 SGHTA and CDR2 FQGNSA. V shed 2 bases and J shed 4 bases, with 14 bases lying between them. The CDR3 sequence is CASSLSAARGTEAFF. DNA of the CDR3: TGTGCCAGCAGCTTAAGCGCGGCACGGGGCACTGAAGCTTTCTTT.

The rearrangement joins TRBV6-1 to TRBJ2-1; TRBD1 aligns across 8 bases. The CDR3 extends over 16 amino acids. After removal of 3 bases from V and 8 bases from J, the junction contained 12 bases not matched to a gene. From germline, CDR1 is MNHNS and CDR2 SASEGT. In DNA form, the CDR3 reads TGTGCCAGCAGTGAGAGAGGGAGGACAGGGAGGTATGAGCAGTTCTTC. It is translated as CASSERGRTGRYEQFF.